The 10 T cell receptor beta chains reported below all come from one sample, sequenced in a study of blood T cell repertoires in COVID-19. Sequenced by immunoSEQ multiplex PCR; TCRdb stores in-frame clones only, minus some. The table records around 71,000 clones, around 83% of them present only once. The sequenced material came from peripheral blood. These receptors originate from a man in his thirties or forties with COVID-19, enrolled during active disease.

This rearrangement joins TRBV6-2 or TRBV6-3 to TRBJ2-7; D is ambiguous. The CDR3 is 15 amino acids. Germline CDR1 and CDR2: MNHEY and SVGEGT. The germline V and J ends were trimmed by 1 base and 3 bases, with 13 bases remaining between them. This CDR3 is CASSYYVTRNYEQYF. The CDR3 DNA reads TGTGCCAGCAGTTACTACGTGACACGAAACTACGAGCAGTACTTC.

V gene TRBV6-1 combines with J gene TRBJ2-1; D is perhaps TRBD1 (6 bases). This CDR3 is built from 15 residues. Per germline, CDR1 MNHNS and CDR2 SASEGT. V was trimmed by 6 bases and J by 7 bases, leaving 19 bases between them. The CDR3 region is CASSARTAKGNEQFF. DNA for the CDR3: TGTGCCAGCAGCGCCCGGACAGCCAAGGGGAATGAGCAGTTCTTC.

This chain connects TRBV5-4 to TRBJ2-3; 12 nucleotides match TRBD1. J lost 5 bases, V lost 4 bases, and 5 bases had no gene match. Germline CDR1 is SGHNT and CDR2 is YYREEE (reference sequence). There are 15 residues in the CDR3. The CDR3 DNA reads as TGTGCCAGCAGCCTGGGACAGGGGGCAGGAGATACGCAGTATTTT. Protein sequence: CASSLGQGAGDTQYF.

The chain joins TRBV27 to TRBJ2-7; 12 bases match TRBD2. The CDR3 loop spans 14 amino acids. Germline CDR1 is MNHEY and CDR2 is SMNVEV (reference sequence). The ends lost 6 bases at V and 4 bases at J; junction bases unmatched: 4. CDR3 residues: CASSSTSGSYEQYF. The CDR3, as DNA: TGTGCCAGCAGCTCGACTAGCGGGAGTTACGAGCAGTACTTC.

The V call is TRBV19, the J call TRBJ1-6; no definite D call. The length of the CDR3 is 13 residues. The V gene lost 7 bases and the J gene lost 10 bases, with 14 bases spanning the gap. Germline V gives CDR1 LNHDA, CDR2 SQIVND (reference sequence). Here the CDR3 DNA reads TGTGCCAGTACGGCGGGTATCAACTCACCCCTCCACTTT. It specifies CASTAGINSPLHF.

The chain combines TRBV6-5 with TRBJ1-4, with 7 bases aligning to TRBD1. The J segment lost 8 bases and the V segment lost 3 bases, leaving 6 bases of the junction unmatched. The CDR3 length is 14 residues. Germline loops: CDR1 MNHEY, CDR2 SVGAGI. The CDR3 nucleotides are TGTGCCAGCAGTTATCAGGGGGTAGGGGAAAAACTGTTTTTT. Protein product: CASSYQGVGEKLFF.

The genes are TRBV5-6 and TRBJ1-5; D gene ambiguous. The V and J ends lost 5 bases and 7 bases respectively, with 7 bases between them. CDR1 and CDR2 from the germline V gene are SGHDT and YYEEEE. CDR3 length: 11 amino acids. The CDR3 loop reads CASRAGQPQHF. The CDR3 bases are TGTGCCAGCAGGGCGGGGCAGCCCCAGCATTTT.

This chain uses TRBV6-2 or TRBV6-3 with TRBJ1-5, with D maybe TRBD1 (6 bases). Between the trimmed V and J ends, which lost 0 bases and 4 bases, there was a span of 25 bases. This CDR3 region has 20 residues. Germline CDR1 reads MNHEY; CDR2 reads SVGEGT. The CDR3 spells CASSYSLYLVWGLGNQPQHF. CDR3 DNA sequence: TGTGCCAGCAGTTACTCGTTGTATCTTGTCTGGGGGCTCGGGAATCAGCCCCAGCATTTT.

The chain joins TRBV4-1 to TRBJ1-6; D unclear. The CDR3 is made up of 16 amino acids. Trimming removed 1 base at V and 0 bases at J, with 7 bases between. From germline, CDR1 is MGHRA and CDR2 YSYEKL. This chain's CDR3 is CASSQGPSSYNSPLHF. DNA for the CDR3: TGCGCCAGCAGCCAAGGCCCGAGCTCCTATAATTCACCCCTCCACTTT.

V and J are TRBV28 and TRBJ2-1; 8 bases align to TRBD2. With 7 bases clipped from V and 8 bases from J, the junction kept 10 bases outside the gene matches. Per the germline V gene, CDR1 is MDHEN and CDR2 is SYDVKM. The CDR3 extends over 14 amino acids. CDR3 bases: TGTGCCAGCATGGCCGGCGGGAGGTCAGATGAGCAGTTCTTC. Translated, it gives CASMAGGRSDEQFF.